Each of the 11 T cell receptor beta chains below was sequenced from the same sample in a study of OX40 agonist ivuxolimab in advanced cancers. The method was immunoSEQ multiplex PCR; TCRdb's version includes in-frame clones alone and lacks a portion of them. Of fewer than 45,000 clones in the sample, 70% to 85% were seen once. The sample consisted of CD4+ or CD8+ T cells sorted from blood, taken in a trial of the OX40 agonist ivuxolimab. All receptors come from an adult with an advanced solid tumor such as melanoma, head and neck, liver or kidney cancer.

This clone was counted only a few times. The rearrangement joins TRBV7-9 to TRBJ1-2; TRBD1 aligns across 8 bases. V lost 6 bases and J lost 7; bases outside the gene matches: 7. The CDR3 runs to 13 residues. In germline, CDR1 is SEHNR, CDR2 FQNEAQ (reference sequence). CDR3 sequence reads: CASSQPTGAGYTF. Written as DNA, the CDR3 is TGTGCCAGCAGTCAACCGACAGGGGCTGGCTACACCTTC.

The chain combines TRBV2 with TRBJ2-3, with D hard to call. V lost 6 bases and J 0 bases, leaving 13 bases between the germline ends. Germline V gene lookup returns CDR1 SNHLY and CDR2 FYNNEI. The CDR3 consists of 15 residues. The CDR3 here is CASSIGQSSTDTQYF. CDR3 nucleotide sequence: TGTGCCAGCAGCATTGGGCAGTCTAGCACAGATACGCAGTATTTT.

The rearrangement joins TRBV10-3 to TRBJ2-2; no reliable D call. Germline V CDR1 and CDR2: ENHRY, SYGVKD. This CDR3 spans 11 amino acids. With 9 bases removed from V and 6 bases from J, the gap between germline ends came to 8 bases. CDR3 loop: CAMGGSGELFF. CDR3 nucleotides: TGTGCCATGGGTGGCTCCGGGGAGCTGTTTTTT.

This clone was picked up a small number of times. The V gene is TRBV5-6, the J gene TRBJ2-1; no clear D. The CDR3 extends over 13 amino acids. With 4 bases removed from V and 7 bases from J, the gap between germline ends came to 12 bases. Per germline, CDR1 SGHDT and CDR2 YYEEEE. The CDR3 DNA follows: TGTGCCAGCAGCCTTCCGCTCTGGAATGAGCAGTTCTTC. Protein: CASSLPLWNEQFF.

V gene TRBV11-2 combines with J gene TRBJ2-1; maybe TRBD2 (5 bases). CDR1 is SGHAT and CDR2 is FQNNGV in the germline V gene. The CDR3 covers 16 residues. Trimming took 2 bases from V and 2 from J, leaving 13 bases between them. CDR3 nucleotides: TGTGCCAGCAGCTTACCCTCGGCCGGGACCTACAATGAGCAGTTCTTC. Residues: CASSLPSAGTYNEQFF.

The gene calls are TRBV6-5 and TRBJ2-2; 8 nucleotides line up with TRBD1. With 2 bases clipped from V and 10 bases from J, the junction kept 6 bases outside the gene matches. Per the germline V gene, CDR1 is MNHEY and CDR2 is SVGAGI. The CDR3 covers 14 residues. The CDR3: CASSYPGTGEELFF. DNA of the CDR3: TGTGCCAGCAGTTACCCTGGGACAGGCGAGGAGCTGTTTTTT.

The V call is TRBV19, the J call TRBJ1-1; TRBD1 might be the D (6 bases). Per the germline V gene, CDR1 is LNHDA and CDR2 is SQIVND (reference sequence). The CDR3 is 15 amino acids. Trimming took 3 bases from V and 2 from J, leaving 13 bases between them. This CDR3 reads CASSIRGTFNTEAFF. The DNA of the CDR3 is TGTGCCAGTAGTATTCGGGGGACATTCAACACTGAAGCTTTCTTT.

The rearrangement uses TRBV7-9 and TRBJ1-4, with unresolved D. V was cut by 2 bases and J by 7 bases, with 14 bases left in between. Germline V lookup: CDR1 SEHNR, CDR2 FQNEAQ (reference sequence). CDR3 length equals 15 residues. The CDR3: CASSLIRGGPEKLFF. The CDR3 region has the DNA TGTGCCAGCAGCTTAATCCGTGGAGGACCTGAAAAACTGTTTTTT.

This chain connects TRBV4-2 to TRBJ2-2; no clear D gene. The length of the CDR3 is 16 residues. Germline assignment: CDR1 LGHNA and CDR2 YNFKEQ. The germline V and J ends were trimmed by 3 bases and 3 bases, with 14 bases remaining between them. CDR3 residues: CASSQALGSDTGELFF. The CDR3 nucleotides read TGTGCCAGCAGCCAGGCCCTGGGATCTGACACCGGGGAGCTGTTTTTT.

This rearrangement joins TRBV7-9 to TRBJ1-4; D gene ambiguous. This CDR3 is 15 amino acids long. Germline V gene data show CDR1 as SEHNR and CDR2 as FQNEAQ (reference sequence). With 1 base removed from V and 4 bases from J, the gap between germline ends came to 10 bases. CDR3 in amino acids: CASSLGRSGNEKLFF. The DNA of the CDR3 is TGTGCCAGCAGCTTAGGGCGCTCGGGTAATGAAAAACTGTTTTTT.

The chain recombines TRBV25-1 with TRBJ1-2; TRBD1 might be the D (5 bases). CDR3 length equals 13 residues. Germline CDR1 and CDR2: MGHDK and SYGVNS. V lost 6 bases and J lost 4, with 12 bases in between. The CDR3 region has the DNA TGTGCCAGCAGGTCGGGACCTCCCTATGGCTACACCTTC. Its translation: CASRSGPPYGYTF.